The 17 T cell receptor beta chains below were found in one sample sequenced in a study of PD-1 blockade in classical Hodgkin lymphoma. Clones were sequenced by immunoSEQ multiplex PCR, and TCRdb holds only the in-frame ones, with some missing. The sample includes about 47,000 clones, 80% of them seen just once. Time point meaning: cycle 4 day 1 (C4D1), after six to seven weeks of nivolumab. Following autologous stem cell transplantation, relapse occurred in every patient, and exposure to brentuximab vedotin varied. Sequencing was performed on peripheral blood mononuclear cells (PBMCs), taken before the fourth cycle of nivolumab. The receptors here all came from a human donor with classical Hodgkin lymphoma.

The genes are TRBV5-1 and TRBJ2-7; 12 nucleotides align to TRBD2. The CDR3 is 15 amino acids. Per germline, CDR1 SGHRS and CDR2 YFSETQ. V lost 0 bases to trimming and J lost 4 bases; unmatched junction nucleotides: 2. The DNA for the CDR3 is TGCGCCAGCAGCTTGGAGCTAGCGGGAGGGTACGAGCAGTACTTC. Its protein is CASSLELAGGYEQYF.

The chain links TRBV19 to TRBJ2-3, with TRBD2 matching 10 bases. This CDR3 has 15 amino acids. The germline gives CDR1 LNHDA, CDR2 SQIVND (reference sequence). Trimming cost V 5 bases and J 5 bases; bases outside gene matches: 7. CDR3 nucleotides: TGTGCCAGTAGTCATCTAGCGGGAGTGAGAGATACGCAGTATTTT. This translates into CASSHLAGVRDTQYF.

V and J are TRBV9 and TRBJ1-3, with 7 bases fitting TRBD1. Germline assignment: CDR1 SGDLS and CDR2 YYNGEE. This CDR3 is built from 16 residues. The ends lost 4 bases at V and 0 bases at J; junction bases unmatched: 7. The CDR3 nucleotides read TGTGCCAGCAGCATAGGACAGGTCCTCTCTGGAAACACCATATATTTT. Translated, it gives CASSIGQVLSGNTIYF.

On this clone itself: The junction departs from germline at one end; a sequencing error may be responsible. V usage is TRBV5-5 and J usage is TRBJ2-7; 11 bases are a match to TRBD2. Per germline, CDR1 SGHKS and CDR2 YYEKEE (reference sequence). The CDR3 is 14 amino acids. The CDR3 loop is CASSQETSGRSVDF. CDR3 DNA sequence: TGTGCCAGCAGCCAAGAAACTAGCGGGAGAAGCGTAGACTTC.

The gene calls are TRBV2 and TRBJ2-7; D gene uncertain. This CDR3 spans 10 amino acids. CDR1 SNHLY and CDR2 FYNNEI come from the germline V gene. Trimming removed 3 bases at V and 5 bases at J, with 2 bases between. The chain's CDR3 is CASSDHEQYF. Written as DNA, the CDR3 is TGTGCCAGCAGTGATCACGAGCAGTACTTC.

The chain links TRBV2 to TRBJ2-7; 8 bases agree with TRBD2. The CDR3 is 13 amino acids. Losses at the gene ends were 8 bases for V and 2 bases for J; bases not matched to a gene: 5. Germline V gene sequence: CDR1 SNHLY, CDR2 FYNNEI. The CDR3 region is CASVSGGAYEQYF. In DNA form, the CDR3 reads TGTGCCAGCGTATCGGGGGGGGCCTACGAGCAGTACTTC.

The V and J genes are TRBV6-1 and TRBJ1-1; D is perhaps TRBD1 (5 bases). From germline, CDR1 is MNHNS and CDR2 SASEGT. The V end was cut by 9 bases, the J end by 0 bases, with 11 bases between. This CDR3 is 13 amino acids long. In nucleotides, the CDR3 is TGTGCCAGTCCCCGGGACTTGAACACTGAAGCTTTCTTT. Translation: CASPRDLNTEAFF.

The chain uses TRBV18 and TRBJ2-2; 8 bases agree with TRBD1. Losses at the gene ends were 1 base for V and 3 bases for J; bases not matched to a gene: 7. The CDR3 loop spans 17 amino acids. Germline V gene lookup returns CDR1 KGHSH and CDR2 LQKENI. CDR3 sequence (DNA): TGTGCCAGCTCACCACGTCATGCAGGGGGCTACACCGGGGAGCTGTTTTTT. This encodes CASSPRHAGGYTGELFF.

CDR3 in DNA: TGTGCCAGCAGTTTGGGGTCCTCCTACAATGAGCAGTTCTTC. Residues: CASSLGSSYNEQFF. The V and J genes are TRBV27 and TRBJ2-1; no clear D. With 3 bases removed from V and 0 bases from J, the gap between germline ends came to 6 bases. Germline CDR1 reads MNHEY; CDR2 reads SMNVEV (reference sequence). The CDR3 has 14 residues.

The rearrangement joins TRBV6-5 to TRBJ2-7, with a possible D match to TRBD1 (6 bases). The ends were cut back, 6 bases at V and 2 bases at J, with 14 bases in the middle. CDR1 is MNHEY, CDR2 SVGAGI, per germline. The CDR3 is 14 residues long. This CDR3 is CASRNSRDTYEQYF. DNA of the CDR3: TGTGCCAGCAGGAACTCCCGGGACACCTACGAGCAGTACTTC.

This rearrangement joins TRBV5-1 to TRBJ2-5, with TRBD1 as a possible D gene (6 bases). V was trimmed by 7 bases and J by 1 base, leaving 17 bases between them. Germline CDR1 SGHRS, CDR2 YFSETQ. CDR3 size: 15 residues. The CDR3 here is CASSIQGQSQETQYF. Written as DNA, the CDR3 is TGCGCCAGCTCCATACAGGGTCAAAGCCAAGAGACCCAGTACTTC. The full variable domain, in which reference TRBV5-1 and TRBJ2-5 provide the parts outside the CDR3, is KAGVTQTPRYLIKTRGQQVTLSCSPISGHRSVSWYQQTPGQGLQFLFEYFSETQRNKGNFPGRFSGRQFSNSRSEMNVSTLELGDSALYLCASSIQGQSQETQYFGPGTRLLVL.

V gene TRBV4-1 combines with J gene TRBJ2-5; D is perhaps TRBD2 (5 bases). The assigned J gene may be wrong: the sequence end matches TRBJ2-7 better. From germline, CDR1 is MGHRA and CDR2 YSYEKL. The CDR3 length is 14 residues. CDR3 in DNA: TGCGCCAGCAGCCAAGGAGAGGGTCCCTACGAGCAGTACTTC. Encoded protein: CASSQGEGPYEQYF.

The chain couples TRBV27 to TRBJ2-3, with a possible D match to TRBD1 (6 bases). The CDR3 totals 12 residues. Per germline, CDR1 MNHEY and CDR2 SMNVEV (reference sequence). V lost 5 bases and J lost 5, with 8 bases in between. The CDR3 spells CASSPRGDTQYF. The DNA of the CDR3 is TGTGCCAGCAGTCCCAGGGGAGATACGCAGTATTTT.

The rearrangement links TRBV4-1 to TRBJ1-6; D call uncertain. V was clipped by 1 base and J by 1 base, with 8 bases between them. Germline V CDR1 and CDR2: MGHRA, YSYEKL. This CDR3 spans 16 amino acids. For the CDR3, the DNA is TGCGCCAGCAGCCAAGGGGAGGTATCCTATAATTCACCCCTCCACTTT. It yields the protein CASSQGEVSYNSPLHF.

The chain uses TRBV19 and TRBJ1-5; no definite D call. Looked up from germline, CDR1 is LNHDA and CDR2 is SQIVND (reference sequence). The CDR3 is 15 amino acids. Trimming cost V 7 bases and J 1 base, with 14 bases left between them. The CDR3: CASNWPSQSNQPQHF. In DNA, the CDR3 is TGTGCCAGTAATTGGCCTAGCCAAAGCAATCAGCCCCAGCATTTT.

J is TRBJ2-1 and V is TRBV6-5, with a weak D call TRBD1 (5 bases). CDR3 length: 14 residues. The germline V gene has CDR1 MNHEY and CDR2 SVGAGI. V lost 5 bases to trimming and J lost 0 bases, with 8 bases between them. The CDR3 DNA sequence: TGTGCCAGCAGTAGACAGAGCTCCTACAATGAGCAGTTCTTC. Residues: CASSRQSSYNEQFF.

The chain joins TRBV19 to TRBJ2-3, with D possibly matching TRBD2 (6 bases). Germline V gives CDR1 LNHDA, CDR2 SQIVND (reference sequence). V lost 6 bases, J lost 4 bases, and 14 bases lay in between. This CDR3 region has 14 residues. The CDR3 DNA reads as TGTGCCAGTAGAGGTACCGGGACTGCAGATACGCAGTATTTT. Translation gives CASRGTGTADTQYF.